This TCR beta chain was profiled in a study of T-cell reconstitution after alpha-beta-depleted transplantation in children. The V and J ends lost 10 bases and 5 bases, in that order; junction bases with no gene match: 7. The CDR3 extends over 12 amino acids. Germline values: CDR1 MNHNY, CDR2 SVGAGI (reference sequence). In this sample, this clonotype turned up a few times. Its antigen is currently unknown. Preparing the TCRbeta library involved the use of unique molecular identifiers. TCRdb re-derived calls from the PCR reads in MiXCR, one entry per CDR3 protein. Of just over 950,000 distinct CDR3 sequences in the sample, about 29% were seen once. Findings and limits, study-wide: The authors attributed T-cell counts and diversity one year after transplant mostly to newly produced T cells. For some patients, TCRbeta diversity was high at day 60 because of recipient T cells and thymic progenitors that survived. After transplant, at about two months, alpha-beta T cells were reportedly derived from several hundred expanded graft clones.

V is TRBV6-6 and J is TRBJ2-5; 7 nucleotides align to TRBD2. The sequence derives from a boy younger than two who had a stem cell transplant for SCID, so the T cells may come from the graft donor. The specimen was PBMCs, mostly from graft donor cells, collected 360 days after TCRalphabeta/CD19-depleted stem cell transplant. The CDR3 sequence is CATGGFRETQYF. CDR3 in DNA: TGTGCCACCGGGGGGTTTCGGGAGACCCAGTACTTC.